The next 23 T cell receptor beta chains were all read from a single sample in a study of siplizumab effects on memory and regulatory T cells. Repertoires were generated with immunoSEQ multiplex PCR, while TCRdb's copy carries only in-frame clones and drops some. The sample lists about 72,000 clones; about 90% were seen once. The sample was CD8+ T cells sorted from blood. These receptors were taken from a human donor in good health.

The chain carries TRBV27 and TRBJ2-5, with D unclear. This CDR3 has 13 residues. Germline V gene sequence: CDR1 MNHEY, CDR2 SMNVEV (reference sequence). Trimming removed 1 base at V and 0 bases at J, with 3 bases between. The CDR3 sequence: CASSLWNQETQYF. CDR3 nucleotides: TGTGCCAGCAGTTTATGGAACCAAGAGACCCAGTACTTC.

The rearrangement links TRBV7-6 to TRBJ2-1; D not certain. Germline CDR1 is SGHVS and CDR2 is FNYEAQ. Deletions cut 6 bases from V and 13 bases from J, with 16 bases between. The CDR3 covers 12 residues. The CDR3 here is CASSKSPVNQFF. CDR3 sequence (DNA): TGTGCCAGCAGTAAAAGCCCAGTAAACCAGTTCTTC.

The chain uses TRBV19 and TRBJ2-1; TRBD2 aligns across 11 bases. V lost 3 bases, J lost 7 bases, and 8 bases stayed unmatched. Germline V gene sequence: CDR1 LNHDA, CDR2 SQIVND (reference sequence). The CDR3 is 16 residues long. The DNA for the CDR3 is TGTGCCAGTAGTATGGTAGCGGGAGGGCCCGGGAATGAGCAGTTCTTC. Translating gives CASSMVAGGPGNEQFF.

This chain joins TRBV15 and TRBJ2-1, with 10 bases aligning to TRBD2. V trimming: 6 bases; J trimming: 0 bases; junction bases outside the gene matches: 14. CDR1 LNHNV and CDR2 YYDKDF come from the germline V gene (reference sequence). CDR3 size: 19 residues. The CDR3: CATRGRQAGGLSSYNEQFF. As DNA, the CDR3 is TGTGCCACCAGGGGGAGACAAGCGGGAGGGCTGAGCTCCTACAATGAGCAGTTCTTC. The variable domain in full, with the rest retrieved from reference TRBV15 and TRBJ2-1, is DAMVIQNPRYQVTQFGKPVTLSCSQTLNHNVMYWYQQKSSQAPKLLFHYYDKDFNNEADTPDNFQSRRPNTSFCFLDIRSPGLGDTAMYLCATRGRQAGGLSSYNEQFFGPGTRLTVL.

The chain's CDR3 is CASSIELRARDTQYF. The CDR3 nucleotides are TGTGCCAGTAGTATCGAACTAAGGGCGCGAGATACGCAGTATTTT. V gene TRBV19 combines with J gene TRBJ2-3; no clear D. The V and J ends lost 3 bases and 5 bases respectively, with 15 bases between them. The CDR3 consists of 15 residues. CDR1 is LNHDA and CDR2 is SQIVND in the germline V gene (reference sequence).

This chain connects TRBV27 to TRBJ1-1; no definite D call. The CDR3 is 13 residues long. Trimming removed 3 bases at V and 0 bases at J, with 5 bases between. Per germline, CDR1 MNHEY and CDR2 SMNVEV (reference sequence). The CDR3 reads CASSFALNTEAFF. In nucleotides, the CDR3 is TGTGCCAGCAGTTTTGCCCTGAACACTGAAGCTTTCTTT.

The chain recombines TRBV6-5 with TRBJ1-3, with D hard to call. The CDR3 length is 11 residues. Germline values: CDR1 MNHEY, CDR2 SVGAGI. The CDR3 DNA sequence: TGTGTGGTGGGTTCTGGAAACACCATATATTTT. Translation gives CVVGSGNTIYF.

The genes are TRBV5-8 and TRBJ1-1, with 7 bases matching TRBD1. Germline CDR1 is SGHTS and CDR2 is YDEGEE. This CDR3 has 16 amino acids. V lost 3 bases and J lost 0; bases outside the gene matches: 8. CDR3 in amino acids: CASSYFLGTVNTEAFF. CDR3 DNA sequence: TGTGCCAGCAGCTACTTTTTAGGGACAGTGAACACTGAAGCTTTCTTT.

This clone was counted between two and nine times. The chain combines TRBV2 with TRBJ2-3; 11 bases line up with TRBD2. The CDR3 extends over 14 amino acids. With 6 bases clipped from V and 5 bases from J, the junction kept 4 bases outside the gene matches. The germline gives CDR1 SNHLY, CDR2 FYNNEI. CDR3: CASRALAGEDTQYF. CDR3 coding DNA: TGTGCCAGCAGGGCACTAGCGGGAGAAGATACGCAGTATTTT.

The gene calls are TRBV25-1 and TRBJ2-7; no firm D call. The CDR3 spans 15 residues. Germline values: CDR1 MGHDK, CDR2 SYGVNS. V lost 1 base and J 4 bases, leaving 14 bases between the germline ends. CDR3 region: CASSEFQDSEYEQYF. DNA of the CDR3: TGTGCCAGCAGTGAATTCCAGGATTCGGAATACGAGCAGTACTTC.

This chain joins TRBV5-6 and TRBJ2-7; 10 positions agree with TRBD1. Germline V gene data show CDR1 as SGHDT and CDR2 as YYEEEE. The trim removed 5 bases at V and 4 bases at J, leaving 9 bases unmatched. This CDR3 has 15 amino acids. The CDR3 DNA follows: TGTGCCAGCAGGTCAGAAGGGACAGGGGTTTACGAGCAGTACTTC. This translates into CASRSEGTGVYEQYF.

The chain combines TRBV7-2 with TRBJ1-1, with TRBD1 as a possible D gene (5 bases). V was trimmed by 4 bases and J by 2 bases, leaving 8 bases between them. CDR1 and CDR2 (germline): SGHTA, FQGNSA. The length of the CDR3 is 13 residues. The CDR3 coding sequence is TGTGCCAGCAGCTGGGGACTAAACACTGAAGCTTTCTTT. This translates into CASSWGLNTEAFF.

The genes are TRBV6-6 and TRBJ2-2, with 7 positions matching TRBD2. Losses at the gene ends were 6 bases for V and 6 bases for J; bases not matched to a gene: 7. Germline-derived CDR1 and CDR2 are MNHNY and SVGAGI (reference sequence). This CDR3 region has 14 residues. Written as DNA, the CDR3 is TGTGCCAGCAGACCCGGACTAGACCCCGGGGAGCTGTTTTTT. It specifies CASRPGLDPGELFF.

V and J are TRBV27 and TRBJ2-3, with 7 bases matching TRBD1. There are 15 residues in the CDR3. Germline lookup yields CDR1 MNHEY and CDR2 SMNVEV (reference sequence). J lost 4 bases, V lost 5 bases, and 9 bases had no gene match. CDR3: CASSPPTGFSDTQYF. The DNA of the CDR3 is TGTGCCAGCAGTCCCCCGACAGGGTTCTCAGATACGCAGTATTTT.

The chain has TRBV6-1 and TRBJ1-2; tentatively, D is TRBD1 (6 bases). Trimming shortened V by 4 bases and J by 5 bases, and 17 bases separated the two germline ends. Germline values: CDR1 MNHNS, CDR2 SASEGT. The CDR3 contains 15 residues. The CDR3 here is CASSAFGQSGYGYTF. The CDR3 DNA reads TGTGCCAGCAGTGCATTCGGACAGTCGGGGTATGGCTACACCTTC.

The gene calls are TRBV10-3 and TRBJ2-1; 13 bases align to TRBD2. Per germline, CDR1 ENHRY and CDR2 SYGVKD. The V gene end was trimmed by 5 bases and the J gene end by 8 bases; junction bases not matched to a gene: 6. The CDR3 is made up of 15 amino acids. The CDR3 sequence is CAISPGTSGIDEQFF. The CDR3 region has the DNA TGTGCCATCAGTCCCGGGACTAGCGGGATCGATGAGCAGTTCTTC.

This clone was seen a single time. The chain uses TRBV19 and TRBJ2-6; no firm D call. CDR1 is LNHDA, CDR2 SQIVND, per germline (reference sequence). V was shortened by 7 bases and J by 5 bases, with 9 bases between the two germline ends. There are 13 residues in the CDR3. DNA of the CDR3: TGTGCCAGTAAAGAGGAATGGGCCAACGTCCTGACTTTC. This sequence encodes CASKEEWANVLTF.

Concerning this clone itself: Other DNA sequences in this specimen translate into the identical CDR3. The genes are TRBV27 and TRBJ2-7; the D is unclear. In germline, CDR1 is MNHEY, CDR2 SMNVEV (reference sequence). This CDR3 spans 14 amino acids. Trimming left V 2 bases short and J 1 base short, with 9 bases between. The chain's CDR3 is CASSLDSYSYEQYF. The CDR3 coding sequence is TGTGCCAGCAGTTTAGACTCTTATTCCTACGAGCAGTACTTC.

The chain joins TRBV30 to TRBJ1-4; D possibly corresponds to TRBD1 (5 bases). The CDR3 length is 13 residues. The V end lost 3 bases, the J end lost 7 bases, and 12 bases lay between the germline ends. CDR1 is GTSNPN, CDR2 SVGIG, per germline (reference sequence). CDR3 DNA sequence: TGTGCCTGGAGCTGGGGGTCGGGTGAAAAACTGTTTTTT. Translation gives CAWSWGSGEKLFF.

This sequence joins TRBV9 and TRBJ2-7; the D gene could be TRBD1 or TRBD2 (5 bases each). The ends were cut back, 5 bases at V and 3 bases at J, with 18 bases in the middle. Germline assignment: CDR1 SGDLS and CDR2 YYNGEE. This CDR3 contains 15 residues. The CDR3 spells CASSGGPPTRYEQYF. The CDR3 DNA follows: TGTGCCAGCAGTGGGGGACCGCCGACCCGCTACGAGCAGTACTTC.

The chain has TRBV5-4 and TRBJ1-1; D is unresolved. Trimming pared 2 bases from V and 0 bases from J, leaving 11 bases between. The CDR3 consists of 15 residues. CDR1 SGHNT and CDR2 YYREEE come from the germline V gene (reference sequence). This CDR3 reads CASSFTRQMNTEAFF. CDR3 sequence (DNA): TGTGCCAGCAGCTTCACGAGACAAATGAACACTGAAGCTTTCTTT.

The V gene is TRBV2, the J gene TRBJ1-2, with 9 bases that match TRBD1. V dropped 6 bases and J dropped 2; count of bases not matched to a gene: 10. Germline V CDR1 and CDR2: SNHLY, FYNNEI. The length of the CDR3 is 16 residues. The CDR3 DNA sequence: TGTGCCAGCAGCCCCGGGACAGGGATATACAACTATGGCTACACCTTC. Translating it yields CASSPGTGIYNYGYTF.

This chain joins TRBV18 and TRBJ1-1, with a weak D call TRBD1 (5 bases). V was cut by 6 bases and J by 0 bases, with 11 bases left in between. This CDR3 is 14 amino acids long. Per germline, CDR1 KGHSH and CDR2 LQKENI. This CDR3 reads CASSSPGLNTEAFF. The CDR3 DNA is TGTGCCAGCTCCTCCCCGGGGCTGAACACTGAAGCTTTCTTT.